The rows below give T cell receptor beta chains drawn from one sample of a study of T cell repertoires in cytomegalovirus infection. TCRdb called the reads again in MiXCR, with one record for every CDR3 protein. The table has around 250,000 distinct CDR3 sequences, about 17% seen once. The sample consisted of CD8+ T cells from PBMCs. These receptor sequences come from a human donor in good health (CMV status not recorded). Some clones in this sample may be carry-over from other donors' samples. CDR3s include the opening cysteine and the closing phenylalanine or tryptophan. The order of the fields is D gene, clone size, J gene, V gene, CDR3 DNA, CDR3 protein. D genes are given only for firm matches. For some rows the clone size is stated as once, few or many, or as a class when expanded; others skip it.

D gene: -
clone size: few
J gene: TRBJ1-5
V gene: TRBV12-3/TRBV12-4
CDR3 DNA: TGTGCCAGCAGTTTAAGGGGGAGCGGTAGCAATCAGCCCCAGCATTTT
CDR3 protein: CASSLRGSGSNQPQHF

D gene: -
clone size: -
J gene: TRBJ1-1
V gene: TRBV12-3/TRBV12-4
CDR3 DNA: TGTGCCAGCAGTTTCACAGGATTCAACACTGAAGCTTTCTTT
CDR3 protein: CASSFTGFNTEAFF

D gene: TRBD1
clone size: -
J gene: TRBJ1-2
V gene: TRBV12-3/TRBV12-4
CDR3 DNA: TGTGCCACTACCGGACAGGCCAGGCTCATGGGCTACACCTTC
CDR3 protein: CATTGQARLMGYTF

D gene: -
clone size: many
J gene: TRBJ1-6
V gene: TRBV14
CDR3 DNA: TGTGCCAGCAGCCAAGGGAGTGCCATAGGGACTTCTTACTCCTATAATTCACCCCTCCACTTT
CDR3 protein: CASSQGSAIGTSYSYNSPLHF

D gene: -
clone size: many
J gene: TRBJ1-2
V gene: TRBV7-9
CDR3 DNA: TGTGCCAGCAGCTTGGGACAATTTAACTATGGCTACACCTTC
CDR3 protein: CASSLGQFNYGYTF

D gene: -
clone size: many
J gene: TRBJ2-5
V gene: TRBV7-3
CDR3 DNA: TGTGCCAGCAGCTCGACAGGCGGAGTGCAAGAGACCCAGTACTTC
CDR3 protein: CASSSTGGVQETQYF

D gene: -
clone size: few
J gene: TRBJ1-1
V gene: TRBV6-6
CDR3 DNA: TGTGCCAGCAGTGGACTTTACAGGGTAGCTGACACTGAAGCTTTCTTT
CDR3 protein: CASSGLYRVADTEAFF

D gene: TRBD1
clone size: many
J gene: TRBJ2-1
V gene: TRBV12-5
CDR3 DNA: TGTGCTAGTGGCCTAACAGGGGAATTTGGCAATGAGCAGTTCTTC
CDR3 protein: CASGLTGEFGNEQFF

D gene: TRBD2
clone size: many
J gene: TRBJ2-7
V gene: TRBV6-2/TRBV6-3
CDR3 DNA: TGTGCCAGCAGTCCGTCACGAGACGTAGCGGGTAATGTCTACGAGCAGTACTTC
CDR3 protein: CASSPSRDVAGNVYEQYF

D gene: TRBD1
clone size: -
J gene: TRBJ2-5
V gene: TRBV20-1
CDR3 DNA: TGCAGTGCAAGGACAGGGGCTTCGGAGACCCAGTACTTC
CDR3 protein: CSARTGASETQYF

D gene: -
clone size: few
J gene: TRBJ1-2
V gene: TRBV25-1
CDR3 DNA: TGTGCCAGCCGCGACAGCGTATATGGCTACACCTTC
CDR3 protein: CASRDSVYGYTF

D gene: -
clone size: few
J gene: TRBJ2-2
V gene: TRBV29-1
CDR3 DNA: TGCAGCGTTGAACAGACAACCGGGGAGCTGTTTTTT
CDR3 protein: CSVEQTTGELFF

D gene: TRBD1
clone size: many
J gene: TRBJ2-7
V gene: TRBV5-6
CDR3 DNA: TGTGCCAGCAGCTCAGGACCCGCCCGGGACAGGGTCCTCTACGAGCAGTACTTC
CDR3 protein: CASSSGPARDRVLYEQYF

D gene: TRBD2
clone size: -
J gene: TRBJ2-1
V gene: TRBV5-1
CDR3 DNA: TGCGCCAGCACCCGCCCCTTACTAGCGGGGGGCGACTACAATGAGCAGTTCTTC
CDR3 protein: CASTRPLLAGGDYNEQFF

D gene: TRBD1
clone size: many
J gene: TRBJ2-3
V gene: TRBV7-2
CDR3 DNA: TGTGCCAGCAGTTCCGGGACAGCCTTTACCACAGATACGCAGTATTTT
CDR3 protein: CASSSGTAFTTDTQYF

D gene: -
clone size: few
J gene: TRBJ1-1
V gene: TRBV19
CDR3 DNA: TGTGCCAGTAGTATCGCTGTGAAGGCGCACACTGAAGCTTTCTTT
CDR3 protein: CASSIAVKAHTEAFF

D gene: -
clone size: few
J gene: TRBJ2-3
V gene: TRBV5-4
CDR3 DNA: TGTGCCAGCAGCTTAGGGCCACTTCTTGACTCGAGCACAGATACGCAGTATTTT
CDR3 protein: CASSLGPLLDSSTDTQYF

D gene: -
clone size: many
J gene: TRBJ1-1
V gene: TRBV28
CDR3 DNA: TGTGCCAGCAGTACAAACAGGTTCCCCCACACTGAAGCTTTCTTT
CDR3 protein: CASSTNRFPHTEAFF

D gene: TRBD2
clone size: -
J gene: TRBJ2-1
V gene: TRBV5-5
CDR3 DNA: TGTGCCAGCAGCCTACGGGGGGGGGTCTCCTACAATGAGCAGTTCTTC
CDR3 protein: CASSLRGGVSYNEQFF

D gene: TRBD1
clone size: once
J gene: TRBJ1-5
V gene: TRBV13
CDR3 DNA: TGTGCCAGCAGCCATGGAAGGGGGCTGGAGCAGCCCCACCATTTT
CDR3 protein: CASSHGRGLEQPHHF

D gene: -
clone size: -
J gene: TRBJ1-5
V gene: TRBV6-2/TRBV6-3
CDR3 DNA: TGTGCCAGCAGGGGCGGTCGGGGGGACGGCAATCAGCCCCAGCATTTT
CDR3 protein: CASRGGRGDGNQPQHF

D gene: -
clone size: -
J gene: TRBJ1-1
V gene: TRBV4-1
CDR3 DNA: TGCGCCAGCAGCCATTGGAACACGGCTGAAGCTTTCTTT
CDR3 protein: CASSHWNTAEAFF

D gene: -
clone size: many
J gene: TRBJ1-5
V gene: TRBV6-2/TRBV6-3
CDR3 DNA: TGTGCCAGCAGTTACCGGCCGCCAGGGCCGCTACAGCCCCAGCATTTT
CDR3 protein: CASSYRPPGPLQPQHF

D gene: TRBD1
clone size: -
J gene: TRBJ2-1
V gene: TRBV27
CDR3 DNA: TGTGCCAGCACCCCCACCGGGACAGGGGGTGGGGATGAGCAGTTCTTC
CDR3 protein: CASTPTGTGGGDEQFF

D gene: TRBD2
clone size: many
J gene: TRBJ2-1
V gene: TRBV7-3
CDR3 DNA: TGTGCCAGCAGCTTAAGTAGCGGGGGGTCCTCCTACAATGAGCAGTTCTTC
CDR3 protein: CASSLSSGGSSYNEQFF

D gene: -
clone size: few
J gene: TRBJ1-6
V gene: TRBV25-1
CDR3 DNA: TGTGCCAGCAGTGATATAGGGAGGGGTGGCTCCTATAATTCACCCCTCCACTTT
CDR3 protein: CASSDIGRGGSYNSPLHF

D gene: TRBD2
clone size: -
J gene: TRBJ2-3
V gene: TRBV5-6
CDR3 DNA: TGTGCCAGCAGCTTGGTTAGCGGGGTCGTAAAAGATACGCAGTATTTT
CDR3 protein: CASSLVSGVVKDTQYF

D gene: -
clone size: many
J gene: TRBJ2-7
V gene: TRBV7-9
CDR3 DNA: TGTGCCAGCAGCCCCGAACAGGCGGTCTACGAGCAGTACTTC
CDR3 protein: CASSPEQAVYEQYF

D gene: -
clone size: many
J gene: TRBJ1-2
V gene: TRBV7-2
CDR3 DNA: TGTGCCAGCAGCTTTCTGGGGATTGGCTATGGCTACACCTTC
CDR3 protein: CASSFLGIGYGYTF

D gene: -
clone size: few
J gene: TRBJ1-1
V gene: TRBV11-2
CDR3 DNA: TGTGCCAGCAGCTTAGAGCTCCCCTCATTTAACACTGAAGCTTTCTTT
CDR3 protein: CASSLELPSFNTEAFF

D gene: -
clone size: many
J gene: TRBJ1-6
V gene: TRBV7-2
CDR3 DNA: TGTGCCAGCAGCTTAGTCGGGCAGCCACGCTATAATTCACCCCTCCACTTT
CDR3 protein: CASSLVGQPRYNSPLHF

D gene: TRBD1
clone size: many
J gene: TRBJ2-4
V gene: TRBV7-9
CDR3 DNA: TGTGCCAGCAGCGAGACAGGGTTTGGGAACATTCAGTACTTC
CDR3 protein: CASSETGFGNIQYF

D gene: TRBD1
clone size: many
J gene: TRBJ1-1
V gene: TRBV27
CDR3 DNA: TGTGCCAGCAGTTTATTCGGACAGGTACCATATCTTGAAGCTTTCTTT
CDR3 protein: CASSLFGQVPYLEAFF

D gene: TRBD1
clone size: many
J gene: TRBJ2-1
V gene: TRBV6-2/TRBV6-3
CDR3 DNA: TGTGCCAGCAGTCTACAGGGGACGCGCTCCTACAATGAGCAGTTCTTC
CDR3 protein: CASSLQGTRSYNEQFF

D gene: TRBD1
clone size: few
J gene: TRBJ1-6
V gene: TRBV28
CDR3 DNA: TGTGCCAGCAGTGGACAGGGGGTTTGGGGTAATTCACCCCTCCACTTT
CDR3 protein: CASSGQGVWGNSPLHF

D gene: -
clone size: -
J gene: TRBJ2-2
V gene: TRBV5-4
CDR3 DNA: TGTGCCAGCAGCCTTACTTGGGGAATCGCGAACACCGGGGAGCTGTTTTTT
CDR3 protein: CASSLTWGIANTGELFF

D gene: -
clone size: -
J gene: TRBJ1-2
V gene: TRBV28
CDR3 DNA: TGTGCCAGCAGTCTCGCTTTCTATGGCTACACCTTC
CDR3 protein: CASSLAFYGYTF

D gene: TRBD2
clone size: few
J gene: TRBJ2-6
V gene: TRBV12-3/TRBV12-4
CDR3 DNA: TGTGCCAGCAGTCAGACGGGGGGGCTAGATTCTGGGGCCAACGTCCTGACTTTC
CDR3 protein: CASSQTGGLDSGANVLTF

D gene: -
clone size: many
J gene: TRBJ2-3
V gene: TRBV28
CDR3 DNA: TGTGCCAGCAGTTTGAGGGATACAGATACGCAGTATTTT
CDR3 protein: CASSLRDTDTQYF